This TCR beta chain is drawn from a study of cytomegalovirus exposure and HLA in healthy donors. Study details: Inside one of the first data releases sat about 85 million unique TCRs taken from HLA-typed donors.

CDR1 is SGHRS, CDR2 YFSETQ, per germline. The CDR3 has 15 amino acids. J was trimmed by 1 base and V by 2 bases; bases with no gene match: 2. The PCR ran on 60 Vbeta and 13 Jbeta primers. TCRdb's copy holds only in-frame clones and misses some; the assay was immunoSEQ multiplex PCR. The table has 120,000 or so clones, nearly 80% seen once. The source material was PBMCs. The clonotype comes from a woman between 40 and 50 years old in good health and CMV-seronegative. V and J are TRBV5-1 and TRBJ2-3; 9 positions agree with TRBD2. Written as DNA, the CDR3 is TGCGCCAGCAGCTTTAGCGGGAGACGCACAGATACGCAGTATTTT. It specifies CASSFSGRRTDTQYF.